This entry lists 32 T cell receptor beta chains sequenced from one sample in a study of shared clonotypes between healthy human individuals. Positively selected for CCR7, the CD45RO-negative cells used as naive CD8 cells excluded terminally differentiated effector memory CD45RA+ cells. TCRdb's copy holds only in-frame clones and misses some; the assay was immunoSEQ multiplex PCR. The table has about 2.1 million clones, just over 90% seen once; the top ten hold 1.7%. Input material: naive CD8+ T cells from PBMCs. These receptors came from a man younger than 35 in good health. Some clones in this sample may be carry-over from other donors' samples.

This chain links TRBV9 with TRBJ2-7; the D gene could be TRBD1 or TRBD2 (5 bases each). CDR3 length: 16 amino acids. With 0 bases removed from V and 7 bases from J, the gap between germline ends came to 20 bases. The germline CDR1 and CDR2 sequences are SGDLS and YYNGEE. CDR3 sequence: CASSVEGLAAKSEQYF. DNA of the CDR3: TGTGCCAGCAGCGTAGAGGGGCTAGCAGCGAAATCTGAGCAGTACTTC.

The CDR3 loop is CASSLKGLRRDIANYGYTF. For the CDR3, the DNA is TGTGCCAGCAGTTTAAAAGGCCTTCGGAGGGATATAGCTAACTATGGCTACACCTTC. The rearrangement uses TRBV27 and TRBJ1-2; the D is unclear. Trimming shortened V by 2 bases and J by 0 bases, and 22 bases separated the two germline ends. CDR3 length: 19 residues. Germline V lookup: CDR1 MNHEY, CDR2 SMNVEV (reference sequence).

This sequence joins TRBV25-1 and TRBJ2-3; perhaps TRBD1 as D (6 bases). Germline loops: CDR1 MGHDK, CDR2 SYGVNS. Trimming took off 4 bases at V and 3 bases at J, with 17 bases between the two ends. The CDR3 sequence is 16 residues long. This chain's CDR3 is CASSGENRVRTDTQYF. CDR3 nucleotide sequence: TGTGCCAGCAGTGGGGAAAACAGGGTTCGGACAGATACGCAGTATTTT. Supplemented by reference TRBV25-1 and TRBJ2-3, the full variable domain reads EADIYQTPRYLVIGTGKKITLECSQTMGHDKMYWYQQDPGMELHLIHYSYGVNSTEKGDLSSESTVSRIRTEHFPLTLESARPSHTSQYLCASSGENRVRTDTQYFGPGTRLTVL.

The chain recombines TRBV27 with TRBJ2-2; D unresolved. V was trimmed by 5 bases and J by 4 bases, leaving 8 bases between them. CDR1 is MNHEY and CDR2 is SMNVEV in the germline V gene (reference sequence). The CDR3 sequence is 13 residues long. CDR3 DNA sequence: TGTGCCAGCAGTCCACGGATCACCGGGGAGCTGTTTTTT. Amino acid sequence: CASSPRITGELFF.

V is TRBV13 and J is TRBJ1-1; D is unresolved. CDR1 and CDR2 from the germline V gene are PRHDT and FYEKMQ (reference sequence). V lost 4 bases and J 4 bases, leaving 7 bases between the germline ends. The CDR3 contains 12 residues. The CDR3 is CASSSGTTEAFF. CDR3 bases: TGTGCCAGCAGCTCGGGTACCACTGAAGCTTTCTTT.

The chain combines TRBV28 with TRBJ1-1, with unresolved D. The CDR3 spans 14 residues. CDR1 and CDR2 (germline): MDHEN, SYDVKM. V was pared by 6 bases and J by 3 bases, with 14 bases between. The CDR3 region has the DNA TGTGCCAGCAGCCCTAGGAGGGAGTACACTGAAGCTTTCTTT. Its protein is CASSPRREYTEAFF.

Note on this clone: A much larger clone sits a single nucleotide away, making a read error possible. The same CDR3 arises from other DNA sequences in this sample as well. V gene TRBV28 combines with J gene TRBJ2-7, with unresolved D. Trimming stripped 5 bases from V and 2 bases from J, with 4 bases between. CDR3 length: 11 residues. Germline loops: CDR1 MDHEN, CDR2 SYDVKM. The CDR3 sequence is CASSDPYEQYF. The CDR3 coding sequence is TGTGCCAGCAGTGACCCCTACGAGCAGTACTTC.

Remarks on this clone: The same CDR3 is also encoded by other DNA sequences in this sample. The chain has TRBV4-1 and TRBJ2-3; D is unclear. Trimming pared 0 bases from V and 5 bases from J, leaving 3 bases between. Germline-derived CDR1 and CDR2 are MGHRA and YSYEKL. The CDR3 contains 12 residues. The CDR3 DNA reads TGCGCCAGCAGCCAAGAAAGAGATACGCAGTATTTT. It encodes CASSQERDTQYF.

V usage is TRBV5-1 and J usage is TRBJ2-7; unclear D gene. Germline CDR1 is SGHRS and CDR2 is YFSETQ. V lost 4 bases to trimming and J lost 1 base, with 15 bases between them. The CDR3 has 15 amino acids. Here the CDR3 reads CASSHEGWGSYEQYF. CDR3 in DNA: TGCGCCAGCAGCCATGAAGGGTGGGGATCCTACGAGCAGTACTTC.

The chain recombines TRBV9 with TRBJ2-3, with TRBD2 matching 7 bases. With 5 bases clipped from V and 2 bases from J, the junction kept 14 bases outside the gene matches. Germline CDR1 SGDLS, CDR2 YYNGEE. The CDR3 has 17 residues. CDR3 nucleotide sequence: TGTGCCAGCAGTGGGGGGAGGCTAGCGGAGTTCACAGATACGCAGTATTTT. This sequence encodes CASSGGRLAEFTDTQYF.

CDR3 in amino acids: CSVRSRDVGNTIYF. In nucleotides, the CDR3 is TGCAGCGTCCGGTCACGGGACGTTGGAAACACCATATATTTT. The chain combines TRBV29-1 with TRBJ1-3, with a possible D match to TRBD1 (5 bases). V was cut by 6 bases and J by 3 bases, with 15 bases left in between. The CDR3 sequence is 14 residues long. Germline CDR1 reads SQVTM; CDR2 reads ANQGSEA.

The gene calls are TRBV4-1 and TRBJ2-2; D not certain. CDR3 length: 17 residues. In germline, CDR1 is MGHRA, CDR2 YSYEKL. Deletions cut 0 bases from V and 3 bases from J, with 14 bases between. DNA for the CDR3: TGCGCCAGCAGCCAAGAGGGCTTTCTGACCGACACCGGGGAGCTGTTTTTT. As protein: CASSQEGFLTDTGELFF.

This clone was recorded once. The chain couples TRBV6-4 to TRBJ2-1, with 8 bases aligning to TRBD2. J gave up 7 bases and V 4 bases, and 12 bases lay outside the gene matches. This CDR3 region has 16 residues. CDR1 and CDR2 (germline): MRHNA, SNTAGT. In DNA form, the CDR3 reads TGTGCCAGCAGTGTTGGGCTAGCGGGTACCAGTAATGAGCAGTTCTTC. Its protein product is CASSVGLAGTSNEQFF.

A word on this clone: This sample also contains other DNA sequences that code for the same CDR3. The rearrangement links TRBV4-1 to TRBJ1-3; D gene uncertain. V was clipped by 4 bases and J by 2 bases, with 6 bases between them. The CDR3 is 13 amino acids. CDR1 MGHRA and CDR2 YSYEKL come from the germline V gene. CDR3 in amino acids: CASSPGPGNTIYF. The CDR3 nucleotides read TGCGCCAGCAGCCCCGGTCCTGGAAACACCATATATTTT.

The rearrangement joins TRBV9 to TRBJ2-7; TRBD2 matches 10 bases. Germline V gene sequence: CDR1 SGDLS, CDR2 YYNGEE. J lost 6 bases, V lost 4 bases, and 7 bases had no gene match. The CDR3 has 14 amino acids. The CDR3 sequence is CASSRGTSVLEQYF. CDR3 in DNA: TGTGCCAGCAGCAGAGGGACTAGCGTCCTCGAGCAGTACTTC.

V and J are TRBV5-6 and TRBJ2-7; 10 bases map to TRBD2. This CDR3 has 17 residues. V lost 0 bases and J lost 4; bases outside the gene matches: 10. Germline V CDR1 and CDR2: SGHDT, YYEEEE. The DNA of the CDR3 is TGTGCCAGCAGCTTGGCAGGAGGACTAGCGGAGGAATACGAGCAGTACTTC. Encoded protein: CASSLAGGLAEEYEQYF.

V gene TRBV6-1 combines with J gene TRBJ2-4; maybe TRBD2 (7 bases). The CDR3 spans 16 residues. The V end lost 2 bases, the J end lost 7 bases, and 18 bases lay between the germline ends. CDR1 MNHNS and CDR2 SASEGT come from the germline V gene. The CDR3 nucleotides are TGTGCCAGCAGTGAACGGTCGGGGGGCTCGAGGAACATTCAGTACTTC. Protein sequence: CASSERSGGSRNIQYF.

The rearrangement links TRBV7-9 to TRBJ2-7, with 9 bases identical to TRBD2. Per germline, CDR1 SEHNR and CDR2 FQNEAQ (reference sequence). This CDR3 region has 14 residues. V dropped 6 bases and J dropped 0; count of bases not matched to a gene: 3. The CDR3 reads CASSWTSDSYEQYF. CDR3 nucleotides: TGTGCCAGCAGTTGGACTAGCGACTCCTACGAGCAGTACTTC.

This clone was observed a single time. The rearrangement links TRBV5-1 to TRBJ2-3, with D perhaps TRBD2 (6 bases). From germline, CDR1 is SGHRS and CDR2 YFSETQ. The CDR3 is made up of 16 amino acids. V was clipped by 4 bases and J by 4 bases, with 19 bases between them. CDR3 amino acids: CASSQPGLPPADTQYF. CDR3 coding DNA: TGCGCCAGCAGCCAACCCGGACTACCCCCCGCAGATACGCAGTATTTT.

CDR3 amino acids: CASSLTSGPSSYNEQFF. CDR3 nucleotides: TGCGCCAGCAGCTTGACTAGCGGTCCCAGCTCCTACAATGAGCAGTTCTTC. This chain links TRBV5-1 with TRBJ2-1; 8 bases match TRBD2. CDR1 and CDR2 from the germline V gene are SGHRS and YFSETQ. CDR3 length: 17 amino acids. Trimming took 1 base from V and 0 from J; bases not matched to a gene: 6.

This chain uses TRBV7-9 with TRBJ1-2; perhaps TRBD1 as D (6 bases). This CDR3 has 14 amino acids. Deletions cut 5 bases from V and 7 bases from J, with 17 bases between. The germline gives CDR1 SEHNR, CDR2 FQNEAQ (reference sequence). Written as DNA, the CDR3 is TGTGCCAGCAGCCCGACAGGACAGCGTTCTGGCTACACCTTC. This sequence encodes CASSPTGQRSGYTF.

The chain links TRBV5-5 to TRBJ1-1, with D possibly TRBD1 on 5 matching bases. CDR1 and CDR2 from the germline V gene are SGHKS and YYEKEE (reference sequence). This CDR3 has 16 amino acids. Trimming removed 4 bases at V and 3 bases at J, with 19 bases between. CDR3 DNA: TGTGCCAGCAGCCAACAGGCTTGGGCCAGGGACACTGAAGCTTTCTTT. Protein sequence: CASSQQAWARDTEAFF.

The chain links TRBV13 to TRBJ1-1; TRBD1 agrees at 9 bases. J lost 4 bases, V lost 5 bases, and 8 bases had no gene match. The CDR3 runs 15 residues. The germline V gene encodes CDR1 PRHDT and CDR2 FYEKMQ (reference sequence). The CDR3 DNA follows: TGTGCCAGCAGCGAAATGACAGGGGGATTCACTGAAGCTTTCTTT. It specifies CASSEMTGGFTEAFF.

The J gene is TRBJ2-7, the V gene TRBV7-9; D unclear. V was pared by 2 bases and J by 7 bases, with 12 bases between. CDR1 and CDR2 (germline): SEHNR, FQNEAQ (reference sequence). The CDR3 totals 13 residues. The CDR3 nucleotides read TGTGCCAGCAGCTTATCGGACGCCCCGGAGCAGTACTTC. This sequence encodes CASSLSDAPEQYF.

The chain recombines TRBV5-4 with TRBJ2-3, with a tentative D call TRBD2 (5 bases). This CDR3 comprises 14 residues. The germline V gene encodes CDR1 SGHNT and CDR2 YYREEE (reference sequence). The V and J ends lost 4 bases and 1 base respectively, with 10 bases between them. CDR3 protein: CASSIRRGTDTQYF. In DNA, the CDR3 is TGTGCCAGCAGCATCCGGCGGGGCACAGATACGCAGTATTTT.

V and J are TRBV9 and TRBJ2-7; D perhaps matches TRBD2 (6 bases). Germline V gene data show CDR1 as SGDLS and CDR2 as YYNGEE. The V gene lost 4 bases and the J gene lost 7 bases, with 21 bases spanning the gap. There are 15 residues in the CDR3. This CDR3 is CASSRSGQGVREQYF. The CDR3 DNA reads as TGTGCCAGCAGCCGTAGCGGTCAGGGAGTGAGGGAGCAGTACTTC.

V and J are TRBV5-6 and TRBJ1-2, with D possibly TRBD1 on 5 matching bases. Germline CDR1 is SGHDT and CDR2 is YYEEEE. Trimming removed 1 base at V and 1 base at J, with 8 bases between. The CDR3 totals 14 residues. The CDR3 sequence: CASSLTTDNYGYTF. DNA of the CDR3: TGTGCCAGCAGCTTGACGACAGATAACTATGGCTACACCTTC.

This clone came up once. The chain carries TRBV7-7 and TRBJ2-3; 8 bases match TRBD2. Germline V gene lookup returns CDR1 SSHAT and CDR2 FNYEAQ (reference sequence). Losses at the gene ends were 0 bases for V and 4 bases for J; bases not matched to a gene: 12. This CDR3 contains 18 residues. DNA of the CDR3: TGTGCCAGCAGCTTAGCGCCGGTCCAGCGGGAGAGGCCAGATACGCAGTATTTT. This codes for CASSLAPVQRERPDTQYF.

For this clone: Other DNA sequences in the same sample also yield this CDR3. The rearrangement joins TRBV27 to TRBJ1-1; D uncertain. Germline-derived CDR1 and CDR2 are MNHEY and SMNVEV (reference sequence). The V gene lost 2 bases and the J gene lost 0 bases, with 10 bases spanning the gap. The CDR3 covers 15 residues. CDR3 nucleotides: TGTGCCAGCAGTTTAAGCGGGCGATTGAACACTGAAGCTTTCTTT. Protein product: CASSLSGRLNTEAFF.

As to this clone: Other DNA sequences in this specimen translate into the identical CDR3. The chain joins TRBV29-1 to TRBJ2-7; D tentatively reads TRBD1 or TRBD2 (6 bases each). This CDR3 comprises 12 residues. V was cut by 4 bases and J by 4 bases, with 11 bases left in between. The germline CDR1 and CDR2 sequences are SQVTM and ANQGSEA. Here the CDR3 reads CSVAGGGYEQYF. The CDR3 bases are TGCAGCGTTGCCGGGGGCGGGTACGAGCAGTACTTC.

This clone was picked up one time. Other DNA sequences of this sample code for an identical CDR3. The chain is built from TRBV27 and TRBJ2-3, with 7 bases lining up with TRBD2. The CDR3 length is 12 residues. Germline V gene data show CDR1 as MNHEY and CDR2 as SMNVEV (reference sequence). After removal of 6 bases from V and 6 bases from J, the junction contained 3 bases not matched to a gene. CDR3 nucleotides: TGTGCCAGCAGCCCCGGGGGGGATACGCAGTATTTT. It is translated as CASSPGGDTQYF.

Details on this clone: Other nucleotide sequences from this sample produce the same CDR3. This chain links TRBV28 with TRBJ2-7; 7 nucleotides line up with TRBD1. The CDR3 length is 14 residues. V lost 5 bases and J lost 3; bases outside the gene matches: 7. Germline V gene sequence: CDR1 MDHEN, CDR2 SYDVKM. This chain's CDR3 is CASSLYRGSYEQYF. The CDR3 region has the DNA TGTGCCAGCAGTCTATACAGGGGTAGCTACGAGCAGTACTTC.